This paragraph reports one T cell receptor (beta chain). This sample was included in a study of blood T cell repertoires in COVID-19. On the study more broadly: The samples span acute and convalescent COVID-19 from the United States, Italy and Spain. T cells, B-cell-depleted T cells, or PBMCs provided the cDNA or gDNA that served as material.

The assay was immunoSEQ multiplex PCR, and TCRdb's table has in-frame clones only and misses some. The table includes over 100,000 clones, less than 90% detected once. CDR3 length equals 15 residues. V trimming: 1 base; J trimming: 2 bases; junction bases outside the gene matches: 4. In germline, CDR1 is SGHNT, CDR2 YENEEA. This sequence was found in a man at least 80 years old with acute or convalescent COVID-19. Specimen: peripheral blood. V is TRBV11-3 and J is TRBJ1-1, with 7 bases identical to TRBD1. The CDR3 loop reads CASSLGGTANTEAFF. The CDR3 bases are TGTGCCAGCAGCTTAGGCGGGACAGCTAACACTGAAGCTTTCTTT.